This T cell receptor (beta chain) was recorded in a study of blood T cell repertoires in COVID-19. Study-wide background: T cells, B-cell-depleted T cells, or PBMCs supplied cDNA or gDNA.

The germline V gene encodes CDR1 LNHNV and CDR2 YYDKDF (reference sequence). CDR3 size: 15 residues. The ends lost 4 bases at V and 2 bases at J; junction bases unmatched: 4. Enrollees, roughly 18 to 95 years old, lived in 24 US areas. Cohorts were determined from participant-reported clinical history. Within 2 weeks of study entry, exposed participants had contacted a PCR-confirmed or clinician-diagnosed COVID-19 case. Assay: immunoSEQ multiplex PCR; the TCRdb copy retains only in-frame clones and omits some. The sample holds about 430,000 clones, approximately 91% seen once. This sequence joins TRBV15 and TRBJ2-7, with 11 bases identical to TRBD2. This TCR was sampled from a woman between 18 and 29 years old who had been exposed to COVID-19. Material for sequencing was PBMCs or T cells enriched from blood (not recorded which). CDR3 amino acids: CATSKMTSGTYEQYF. The DNA for the CDR3 is TGTGCCACCAGCAAAATGACTAGCGGGACCTACGAGCAGTACTTC.